What follows are 9 T cell receptor beta chains derived from one specimen sequenced in a study of blood T cells in healthy people across ages. For the second PCR, which ran for roughly 7 to 11 cycles, a sample-barcoded 5' primer and a J-beta primer mix were used. Via MiXCR, TCRdb re-called the 5' RACE reads, giving one row per CDR3 protein. The table lists around 1,700,000 distinct CDR3 sequences, roughly 27% of them singletons, with 7.7% in the top ten. Sequenced material: blood. These receptors were collected from a woman in her 30s in good health.

This clonotype appeared many times. J is TRBJ2-7 and V is TRBV4-3; TRBD2 agrees at 14 bases. In germline, CDR1 is LGHNA, CDR2 YSLEER. The CDR3 length is 16 residues. Trimming removed 4 bases from V and 6 bases from J; junction bases left unmatched: 8. The CDR3 nucleotides read TGCGCCAGCAGCCCCGGGACTAGCGGGAGCATAAGCGAGCAGTACTTC. The encoded protein is CASSPGTSGSISEQYF.

The chain combines TRBV4-3 with TRBJ2-7, with D maybe TRBD1 (5 bases). Per germline, CDR1 LGHNA and CDR2 YSLEER. The CDR3 is 16 amino acids. V was shortened by 0 bases and J by 9 bases, with 21 bases between the two germline ends. In DNA, the CDR3 is TGCGCCAGCAGCCAAGATTTGGGGTGGGCCGGTACAGGGCAGTACTTC. Protein product: CASSQDLGWAGTGQYF.

At least ten counts were recorded for this clonotype. The junction departs from germline at one end; a sequencing error may be responsible. CDR3 amino acids: CSVEGGQYNAQFF. Written as DNA, the CDR3 is TGCAGCGTTGAAGGGGGACAGTACAATGCGCAGTTCTTC. V is TRBV29-1 and J is TRBJ2-1, with TRBD1 matching over 7 bases. Germline V gene data show CDR1 as SQVTM and CDR2 as ANQGSEA. The CDR3 runs to 13 residues.

This clonotype was seen just once. The rearrangement joins TRBV7-2 to TRBJ2-3, with 12 bases that match TRBD1. The germline V gene has CDR1 SGHTA and CDR2 FQGNSA. The CDR3 is 17 residues long. V trimming: 5 bases; J trimming: 4 bases; junction bases outside the gene matches: 10. The DNA of the CDR3 is TGTGCCAGCAGCCGTAGAGGGACAGGGGGCTCAGCAGATACGCAGTATTTT. Its protein product is CASSRRGTGGSADTQYF.

This clonotype appeared many times. The chain has TRBV20-1 and TRBJ1-2, with D perhaps matching TRBD1 (5 bases). V was trimmed by 6 bases and J by 2 bases, leaving 13 bases between them. The CDR3 totals 13 residues. Germline loops: CDR1 DFQATT, CDR2 SNEGSKA (reference sequence). CDR3 sequence reads: CSALRDGNYGYTF. In DNA form, the CDR3 reads TGCAGTGCGCTCCGGGACGGCAACTATGGCTACACCTTC.

This clonotype was detected many times. The J gene is TRBJ2-7, the V gene TRBV4-1; no clear D gene. Trimming shortened V by 3 bases and J by 6 bases, and 12 bases separated the two germline ends. The germline gives CDR1 MGHRA, CDR2 YSYEKL. The length of the CDR3 is 13 residues. In DNA, the CDR3 is TGCGCCAGCAGCCAGGTGGTCGGCGGCGAGCAGTACTTC. Translating it yields CASSQVVGGEQYF.

In this sample, this clonotype turned up a few times. Possible read error: a much larger clone is one base away. The rearrangement uses TRBV7-8 and TRBJ2-4; TRBD1 matches at 9 bases. The CDR3 extends over 15 amino acids. The V gene end was trimmed by 5 bases and the J gene end by 13 bases; junction bases not matched to a gene: 15. Per germline, CDR1 SGHVS and CDR2 FQNEAQ. The CDR3 coding sequence is TGTGCCAGCAGCCCACCAGGGACAGGGCAGGAAGAGCAGTACTTC. Its translation: CASSPPGTGQEEQYF.

The chain uses TRBV6-6 and TRBJ2-3; D is possibly TRBD2 (6 bases). The CDR3 covers 17 residues. The V end lost 6 bases, the J end lost 1 base, and 20 bases lay between the germline ends. CDR1 is MNHNY, CDR2 SVGAGI, per germline (reference sequence). CDR3 amino acids: CASSPGSFSGGTDTQYF. In nucleotides, the CDR3 is TGTGCCAGCAGCCCCGGGTCGTTTAGCGGCGGCACAGATACGCAGTATTTT.

The chain couples TRBV29-1 to TRBJ1-1, with no clear D. V lost 6 bases and J lost 3, with 11 bases in between. CDR1 and CDR2 (germline): SQVTM, ANQGSEA. This CDR3 comprises 12 residues. The CDR3 sequence is CSVLGRDTEAFF. CDR3 sequence (DNA): TGCAGCGTCCTCGGTAGGGACACTGAAGCTTTCTTT.